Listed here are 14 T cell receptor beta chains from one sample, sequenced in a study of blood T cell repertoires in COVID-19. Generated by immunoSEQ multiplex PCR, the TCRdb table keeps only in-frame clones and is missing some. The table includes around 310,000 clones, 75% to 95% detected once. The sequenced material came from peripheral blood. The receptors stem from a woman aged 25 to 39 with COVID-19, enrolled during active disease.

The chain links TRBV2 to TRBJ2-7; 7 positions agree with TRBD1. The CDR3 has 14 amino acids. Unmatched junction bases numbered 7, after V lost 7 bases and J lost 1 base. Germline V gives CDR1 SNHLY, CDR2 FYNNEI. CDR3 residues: CASMGVDRSYEQYF. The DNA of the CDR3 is TGTGCCAGCATGGGCGTGGACAGGTCCTACGAGCAGTACTTC.

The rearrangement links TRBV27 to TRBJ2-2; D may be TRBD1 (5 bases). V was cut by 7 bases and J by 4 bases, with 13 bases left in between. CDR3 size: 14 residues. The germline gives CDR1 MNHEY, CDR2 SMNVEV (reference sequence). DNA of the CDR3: TGTGCCAGCAAAAGGGGCCAGCTCACCGGGGAGCTGTTTTTT. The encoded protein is CASKRGQLTGELFF.

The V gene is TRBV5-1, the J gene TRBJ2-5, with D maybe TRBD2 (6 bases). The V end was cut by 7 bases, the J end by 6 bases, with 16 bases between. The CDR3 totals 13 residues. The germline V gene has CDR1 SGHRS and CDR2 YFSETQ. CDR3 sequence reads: CASGNQGGKTQYF. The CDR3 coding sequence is TGCGCCAGCGGCAACCAGGGAGGCAAGACCCAGTACTTC.

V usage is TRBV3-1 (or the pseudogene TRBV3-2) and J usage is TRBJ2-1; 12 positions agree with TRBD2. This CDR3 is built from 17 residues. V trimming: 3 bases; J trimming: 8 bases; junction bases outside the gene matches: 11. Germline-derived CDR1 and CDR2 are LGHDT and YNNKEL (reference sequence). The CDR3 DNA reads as TGTGCCAGCAGCCAGGGAACTAGCGGGAGGTTGGGTCATGAGCAGTTCTTC. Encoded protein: CASSQGTSGRLGHEQFF.

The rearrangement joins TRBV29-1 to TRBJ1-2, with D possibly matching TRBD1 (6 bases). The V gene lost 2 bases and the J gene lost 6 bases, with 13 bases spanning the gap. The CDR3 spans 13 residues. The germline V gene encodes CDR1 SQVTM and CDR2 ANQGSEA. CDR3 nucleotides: TGCAGCGTTGAATTCCGGACAGTCGATGGCTACACCTTC. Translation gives CSVEFRTVDGYTF.

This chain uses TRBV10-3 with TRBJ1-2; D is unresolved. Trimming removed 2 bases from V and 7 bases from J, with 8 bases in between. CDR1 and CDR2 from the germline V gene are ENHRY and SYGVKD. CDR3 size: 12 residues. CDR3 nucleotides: TGTGCCATCAGTGAGACTCAAAGTGGCTACACCTTC. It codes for CAISETQSGYTF.

The CDR3 protein is CASSLAAASADTGELFF. CDR3 DNA: TGTGCCAGCAGCTTGGCGGCCGCTAGCGCAGACACCGGGGAGCTGTTTTTT. The chain carries TRBV5-6 and TRBJ2-2; TRBD2 might be the D (6 bases). This CDR3 is 17 amino acids long. Looked up from germline, CDR1 is SGHDT and CDR2 is YYEEEE. V lost 0 bases to trimming and J lost 3 bases, with 15 bases between them.

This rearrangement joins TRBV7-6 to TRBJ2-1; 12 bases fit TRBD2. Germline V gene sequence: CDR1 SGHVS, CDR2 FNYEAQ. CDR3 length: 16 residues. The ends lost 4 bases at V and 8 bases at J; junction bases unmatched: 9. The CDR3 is CASSSPSGRAADEQFF. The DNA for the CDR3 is TGTGCCAGCAGCTCCCCTAGCGGGAGGGCCGCGGATGAGCAGTTCTTC.

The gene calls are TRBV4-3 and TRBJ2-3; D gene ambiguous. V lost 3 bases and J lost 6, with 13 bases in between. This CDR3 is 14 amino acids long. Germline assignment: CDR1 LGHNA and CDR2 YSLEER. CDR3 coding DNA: TGCGCCAGCAGCCAGTCGGGTAAGGAGGATACGCAGTATTTT. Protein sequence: CASSQSGKEDTQYF.

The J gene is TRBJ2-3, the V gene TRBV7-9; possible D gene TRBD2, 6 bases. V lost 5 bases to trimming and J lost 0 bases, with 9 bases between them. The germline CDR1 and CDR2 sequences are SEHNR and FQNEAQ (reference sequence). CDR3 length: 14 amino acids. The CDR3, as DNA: TGTGCCAGCAGCCCTAGCGCTAGCACAGATACGCAGTATTTT. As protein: CASSPSASTDTQYF. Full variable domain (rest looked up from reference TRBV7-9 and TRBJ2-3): DTGVSQNPRHKITKRGQNVTFRCDPISEHNRLYWYRQTLGQGPEFLTYFQNEAQLEKSRLLSDRFSAERPKGSFSTLEIQRTEQGDSAMYLCASSPSASTDTQYFGPGTRLTVL.

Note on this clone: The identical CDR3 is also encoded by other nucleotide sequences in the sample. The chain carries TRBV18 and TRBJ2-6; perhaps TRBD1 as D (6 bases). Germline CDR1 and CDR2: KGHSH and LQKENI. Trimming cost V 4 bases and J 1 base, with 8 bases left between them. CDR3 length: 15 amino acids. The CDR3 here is CASSQQGSGANVLTF. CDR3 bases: TGTGCCAGCTCACAACAGGGTTCTGGGGCCAACGTCCTGACTTTC.

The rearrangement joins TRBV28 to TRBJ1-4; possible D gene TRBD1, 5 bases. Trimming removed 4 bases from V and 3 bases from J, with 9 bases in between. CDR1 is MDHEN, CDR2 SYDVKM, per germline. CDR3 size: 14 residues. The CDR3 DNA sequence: TGTGCCAGCAGTTCGGGGGGGTCTAATGAAAAACTGTTTTTT. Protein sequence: CASSSGGSNEKLFF.

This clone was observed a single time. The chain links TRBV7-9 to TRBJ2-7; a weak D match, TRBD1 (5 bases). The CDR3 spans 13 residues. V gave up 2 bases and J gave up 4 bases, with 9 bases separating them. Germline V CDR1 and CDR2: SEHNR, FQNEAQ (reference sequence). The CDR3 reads CASSLKGEYEQYF. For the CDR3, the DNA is TGTGCCAGCAGCTTAAAAGGGGAATACGAGCAGTACTTC.

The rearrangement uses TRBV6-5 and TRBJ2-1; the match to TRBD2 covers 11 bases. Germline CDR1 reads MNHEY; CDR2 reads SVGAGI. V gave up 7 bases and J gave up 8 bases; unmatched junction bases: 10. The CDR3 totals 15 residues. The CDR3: CASTPVTSGTDEQFF. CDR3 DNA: TGTGCCAGCACCCCAGTGACTAGCGGGACCGATGAGCAGTTCTTC.